This T cell receptor beta chain was sequenced for a study of regulatory T cells in long-lasting Graves disease. For the study at large: Persistent Graves' disease meant over 5 years of antithyroid drugs with positive TSH receptor antibodies. Study-level results: Those with persistent disease had in common more public clonotypes (roughly 3,000) than new patients (around 910).

Construction of TCR beta libraries relied on iRepertoire HTBI primers and on Arm-PCR targeting CDR3 regions. From the multiplex PCR reads, TCRdb called clonotypes with MiXCR, one entry per CDR3 protein. The sample records 420,000 or so distinct CDR3 sequences, 23% being singletons. Sample time point: persistent/refractory GD, antithyroid drugs over 5 years with positive TRAb. PBMC-extracted RNA yielded the TCR library. There are 17 residues in the CDR3. In germline, CDR1 is DFQATT, CDR2 SNEGSKA (reference sequence). V gave up 6 bases and J gave up 7 bases, with 28 bases separating them. To note about this clonotype: Its antigen is not known.

Sequencing was performed on peripheral blood mononuclear cells (PBMCs), taken when the disease was refractory, from a patient treated with antithyroid drugs. This chain links TRBV20-1 with TRBJ2-4; D is possibly TRBD1 or TRBD2 (6 bases each). The receptor's source is a female donor with Graves disease. The CDR3, as DNA: TGCAGTGCCCCCGTTGGGGGTAGCGGAGTAGGGGGGAACATTCAGTACTTC. It yields the protein CSAPVGGSGVGGNIQYF.